The 14 T cell receptor beta chains below come from one sample, sequenced in a study of spatial heterogeneity in lung cancer. Time point indicated: blood at routine non-recurrence follow-up after resection. TCRs were sequenced from unsorted whole RNA of tumor, nontumor lung or PBMC. A single record per CDR3 protein comes from TCRdb applying MiXCR to the 5' RACE reads. The table records some 110,000 distinct CDR3 sequences, 12% of them present only once. Sample: PBMCs, taken at follow-up. The receptors shown here come from a male donor with early-stage non-small cell lung cancer.

Only a few counts were recorded for this clonotype. The V gene is TRBV5-1, the J gene TRBJ2-7, with D perhaps given as TRBD1 or TRBD2 (5 bases each). Germline CDR1 reads SGHRS; CDR2 reads YFSETQ. V lost 4 bases to trimming and J lost 0 bases, with 11 bases between them. The CDR3 is made up of 14 amino acids. In DNA form, the CDR3 reads TGCGCCAGCAGCCCCGGGGACGCCTCCTACGAGCAGTACTTC. This codes for CASSPGDASYEQYF.

The chain couples TRBV18 to TRBJ1-2; no firm D call. In germline, CDR1 is KGHSH, CDR2 LQKENI. Between the trimmed V and J ends, which lost 3 bases and 3 bases, there was a span of 11 bases. The CDR3 loop spans 14 amino acids. CDR3 DNA: TGTGCCAGCTCACCGTCCGGGATATACTATGGCTACACCTTC. Translation gives CASSPSGIYYGYTF.

The rearrangement links TRBV15 to TRBJ2-3; D uncertain. CDR3 length: 13 residues. Trimming took off 5 bases at V and 6 bases at J, with 12 bases between the two ends. The germline V gene encodes CDR1 LNHNV and CDR2 YYDKDF (reference sequence). CDR3 in amino acids: CATSLRAGDTQYF. The CDR3 DNA reads as TGTGCCACCAGCTTACGGGCCGGGGATACGCAGTATTTT.

At least ten counts were recorded for this clonotype. The gene calls are TRBV20-1 and TRBJ2-3; D may correspond to TRBD1 or TRBD2 (5 bases each). Germline V gene lookup returns CDR1 DFQATT and CDR2 SNEGSKA (reference sequence). The CDR3 has 14 residues. V lost 1 base to trimming and J lost 0 bases, with 8 bases between them. CDR3 DNA sequence: TGCAGTGCTAGAGGGGACGTCAGCACAGATACGCAGTATTTT. Amino acid sequence: CSARGDVSTDTQYF.

This chain connects TRBV30 to TRBJ1-1; D is uncertain. Germline V gene sequence: CDR1 GTSNPN, CDR2 SVGIG (reference sequence). Between the trimmed V and J ends, which lost 0 bases and 3 bases, there was a span of 5 bases. This CDR3 has 12 amino acids. The CDR3 region is CAWSVRYTEAFF. The CDR3 region has the DNA TGTGCCTGGAGTGTAAGGTACACTGAAGCTTTCTTT. Looking up the rest from reference TRBV30 and TRBJ1-1 gives the full variable domain: SQTIHQWPATLVQPVGSPLSLECTVEGTSNPNLYWYRQAAGRGLQLLFYSVGIGQISSEVPQNLSASRPQDRQFILSSKKLLLSDSGFYLCAWSVRYTEAFFGQGTRLTVV.

The DNA for the CDR3 is TGTGCCAGCAGCGTAGGAGGGGGCGCAGATACGCAGTATTTT. This gives the protein CASSVGGGADTQYF. The J gene is TRBJ2-3, the V gene TRBV9; 7 bases map to TRBD1. This CDR3 is built from 14 residues. J gave up 4 bases and V 0 bases, and 2 bases lay outside the gene matches. CDR1 and CDR2 from the germline V gene are SGDLS and YYNGEE.

This clonotype turned up a few times. This chain connects TRBV3-1 to TRBJ1-1, with a possible D match to TRBD1 (5 bases). The germline CDR1 and CDR2 sequences are LGHDT and YNNKEL (reference sequence). This CDR3 has 14 amino acids. Trimming cost V 3 bases and J 1 base, with 9 bases left between them. This CDR3 reads CASSHHDRNTEAFF. CDR3 nucleotides: TGTGCCAGCAGCCACCATGACAGGAACACTGAAGCTTTCTTT.

In the case of this clonotype: A read error is likely, as this CDR3 ends without the conserved phenylalanine or tryptophan. V is TRBV5-1 and J is TRBJ1-5, with a possible D match to TRBD1 (6 bases). The CDR3 consists of 19 residues. Per the germline V gene, CDR1 is SGHRS and CDR2 is YFSETQ. V gave up 2 bases and J gave up 2 bases, with 23 bases separating them. The CDR3 loop is CASSFGPDRLGDGNQPQHL. The CDR3 region has the DNA TGCGCCAGCAGCTTTGGTCCCGACAGGTTGGGGGACGGCAATCAGCCCCAGCATCTT.

This clonotype was detected only a few times. J is TRBJ2-1 and V is TRBV7-2; TRBD1 or TRBD2 may be the D gene (5 bases each). The CDR3 covers 15 residues. The germline V gene has CDR1 SGHTA and CDR2 FQGNSA. V lost 1 base to trimming and J lost 4 bases, with 11 bases between them. The CDR3 reads CASSLDPGPYNEQFF. CDR3 sequence (DNA): TGTGCCAGCAGCTTAGATCCGGGGCCTTACAATGAGCAGTTCTTC.

The V and J genes are TRBV24-1 and TRBJ1-5, with no clear D. This CDR3 is built from 14 residues. Germline CDR1 is KGHDR and CDR2 is SFDVKD. Deletions cut 5 bases from V and 2 bases from J, with 9 bases between. CDR3 in amino acids: CATSGAGGNQPQHF. Written as DNA, the CDR3 is TGTGCCACCAGTGGCGCGGGCGGCAATCAGCCCCAGCATTTT.

The chain is built from TRBV20-1 and TRBJ1-1; D gene uncertain. The CDR3 contains 13 residues. V shed 4 bases and J shed 3 bases, with 12 bases lying between them. Per the germline V gene, CDR1 is DFQATT and CDR2 is SNEGSKA (reference sequence). This chain's CDR3 is CSAIPGVHTEAFF. The CDR3, as DNA: TGCAGTGCTATACCTGGGGTCCACACTGAAGCTTTCTTT.

This clonotype was seen at least ten times. The rearrangement joins TRBV10-3 to TRBJ2-1; 7 bases match TRBD2. Germline V gene sequence: CDR1 ENHRY, CDR2 SYGVKD. V lost 6 bases to trimming and J lost 6 bases; unmatched junction nucleotides: 11. CDR3 length equals 15 residues. In nucleotides, the CDR3 is TGTGCCATCAGCTCGACTAGCACCCCGGCCAATGAGCAGTTCTTC. The encoded protein is CAISSTSTPANEQFF.

In its sample, this clonotype was seen a few times. The rearrangement uses TRBV9 and TRBJ2-1; 13 bases agree with TRBD2. The CDR3 length is 17 residues. Germline V gives CDR1 SGDLS, CDR2 YYNGEE. Trimming removed 2 bases from V and 6 bases from J; junction bases left unmatched: 8. The DNA for the CDR3 is TGTGCCAGCAGCGTCGGGACTAGCGGGGCAGTCTTCAATGAGCAGTTCTTC. As protein: CASSVGTSGAVFNEQFF.

Many counts were recorded for this clonotype. The chain joins TRBV11-1 to TRBJ2-5; 7 bases map to TRBD1. CDR3 length: 15 residues. Germline lookup yields CDR1 SGHAT and CDR2 FQDESV (reference sequence). V trimming: 5 bases; J trimming: 1 base; junction bases outside the gene matches: 7. CDR3: CASSRLTGLQETQYF. CDR3 DNA sequence: TGTGCCAGCAGCAGATTGACAGGGCTCCAAGAGACCCAGTACTTC.